One sample yielded the 11 T cell receptor beta chains listed below, sequenced in a study of cytomegalovirus exposure and HLA in healthy donors. PCR primers comprised 60 Vbeta and 13 Jbeta primers. Repertoires were generated with immunoSEQ multiplex PCR, while TCRdb's copy carries only in-frame clones and drops some. This sample has more than 95,000 clones, with around a tenth found just once. Sequenced: PBMCs. The receptors were sampled from a man aged 35 to 55 in good health and CMV-seropositive.

This clone has more than one count but fewer than ten. The sample holds other DNA sequences that translate to the same CDR3. The chain joins TRBV5-1 to TRBJ2-1; the D gene is possibly TRBD2 (6 bases). Germline loops: CDR1 SGHRS, CDR2 YFSETQ. There are 12 residues in the CDR3. V was pared by 0 bases and J by 9 bases, with 7 bases between. CDR3 sequence: CASSLAGGEQFF. Here the CDR3 DNA reads TGCGCCAGCAGCTTGGCCGGGGGTGAGCAGTTCTTC.

This clone has just a few counts. CDR3 residues: CSVSLTSGGNNEQFF. Written as DNA, the CDR3 is TGCAGCGTCTCTTTAACTAGCGGAGGTAACAATGAGCAGTTCTTC. The genes are TRBV29-1 and TRBJ2-1; TRBD2 matches at 8 bases. Germline CDR1 is SQVTM and CDR2 is ANQGSEA. With V trimmed by 6 bases and J by 5 bases, 12 bases remained unmatched. The CDR3 totals 15 residues.

This sequence joins TRBV11-3 and TRBJ2-2; 9 bases match TRBD1. The junction had 6 bases not matched to a gene; V was cut back by 4 bases and J by 6 bases. Germline assignment: CDR1 SGHNT and CDR2 YENEEA. The CDR3 runs to 15 residues. CDR3 DNA sequence: TGTGCCAGCAGCTCCCGGGACAGGGAACCCGGGGAGCTGTTTTTT. It specifies CASSSRDREPGELFF.

The rearrangement uses TRBV4-2 and TRBJ2-1, with 7 nucleotides matching TRBD2. The ends lost 0 bases at V and 8 bases at J; junction bases unmatched: 10. CDR3 length: 16 residues. Germline loops: CDR1 LGHNA, CDR2 YNFKEQ. CDR3 protein: CASSQEVAGAGDEQFF. The CDR3 DNA sequence: TGTGCCAGCAGCCAAGAAGTCGCGGGAGCTGGAGATGAGCAGTTCTTC.

V and J are TRBV5-1 and TRBJ2-1; the match to TRBD2 covers 14 bases. The CDR3 sequence is 18 residues long. The trim removed 4 bases at V and 5 bases at J, leaving 11 bases unmatched. Germline V CDR1 and CDR2: SGHRS, YFSETQ. The CDR3 protein is CASSPTSGRAGSNNEQFF. Written as DNA, the CDR3 is TGCGCCAGCAGCCCGACTAGCGGGAGGGCCGGCTCTAACAATGAGCAGTTCTTC.

The gene calls are TRBV4-1 and TRBJ2-1; no clear D. The CDR3 consists of 14 residues. V was trimmed by 5 bases and J by 5 bases, leaving 13 bases between them. Germline CDR1 and CDR2: MGHRA and YSYEKL. The CDR3 is CASSISTVHNEQFF. The CDR3 nucleotides read TGCGCCAGCAGCATCAGTACAGTCCACAATGAGCAGTTCTTC.

The chain is built from TRBV19 and TRBJ1-4, with TRBD1 matching over 8 bases. V dropped 5 bases and J dropped 7; count of bases not matched to a gene: 9. The CDR3 runs to 15 residues. In germline, CDR1 is LNHDA, CDR2 SQIVND (reference sequence). The CDR3 is CASSVRQGSREKLFF. CDR3 bases: TGTGCCAGTAGTGTCCGACAGGGGAGTCGTGAAAAACTGTTTTTT.

The chain is built from TRBV5-4 and TRBJ1-4, with a weak D call TRBD1 (5 bases). Germline V gives CDR1 SGHNT, CDR2 YYREEE (reference sequence). The CDR3 contains 14 residues. The V end was cut by 4 bases, the J end by 4 bases, with 11 bases between. The CDR3: CASSSFDSNEKLFF. In nucleotides, the CDR3 is TGTGCCAGCAGCAGTTTCGACAGTAATGAAAAACTGTTTTTT.

There are a few counts of this clone. The chain links TRBV5-1 to TRBJ2-1; 9 bases line up with TRBD1. The CDR3 is made up of 14 amino acids. Germline CDR1 SGHRS, CDR2 YFSETQ. Trimming took 2 bases from V and 8 from J; bases not matched to a gene: 5. CDR3 sequence reads: CASSFPTGGDEQFF. The CDR3 DNA is TGCGCCAGCAGCTTCCCGACAGGGGGGGATGAGCAGTTCTTC.

This clone showed up just a few times. The genes are TRBV30 and TRBJ2-5, with 7 bases aligning to TRBD2. Germline trimming cut 3 bases from V and 2 bases from J; bases unmatched to any gene: 3. CDR1 and CDR2 (germline): GTSNPN, SVGIG (reference sequence). The CDR3 contains 13 residues. CDR3 in amino acids: CAWSPSGQETQYF. In DNA, the CDR3 is TGTGCCTGGAGCCCTAGCGGTCAAGAGACCCAGTACTTC.

V usage is TRBV9 and J usage is TRBJ2-1; no definite D call. This CDR3 has 13 residues. Germline CDR1 reads SGDLS; CDR2 reads YYNGEE. The V end was cut by 3 bases, the J end by 6 bases, with 10 bases between. CDR3 protein: CASSDPTTNEQFF. CDR3 coding DNA: TGTGCCAGCAGCGACCCCACTACCAATGAGCAGTTCTTC.